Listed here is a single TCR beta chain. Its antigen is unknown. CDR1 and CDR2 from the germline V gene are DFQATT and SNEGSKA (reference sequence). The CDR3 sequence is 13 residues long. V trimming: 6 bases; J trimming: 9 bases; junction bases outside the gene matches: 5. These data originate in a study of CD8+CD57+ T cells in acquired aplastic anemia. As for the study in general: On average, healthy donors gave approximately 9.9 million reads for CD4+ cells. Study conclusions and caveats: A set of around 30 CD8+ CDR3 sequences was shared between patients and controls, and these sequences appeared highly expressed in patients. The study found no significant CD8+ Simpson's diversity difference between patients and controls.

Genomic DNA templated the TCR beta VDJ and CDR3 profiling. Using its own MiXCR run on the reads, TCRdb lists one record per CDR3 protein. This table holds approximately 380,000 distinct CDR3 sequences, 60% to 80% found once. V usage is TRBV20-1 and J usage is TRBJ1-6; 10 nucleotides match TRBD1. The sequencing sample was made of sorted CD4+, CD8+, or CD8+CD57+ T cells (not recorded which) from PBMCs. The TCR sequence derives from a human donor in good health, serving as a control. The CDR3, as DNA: TGCAGTGCATCGGGACAGGGGAGTTCACCCCTCCACTTT. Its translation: CSASGQGSSPLHF.